Following are 3 T cell receptor beta chains from one sample sequenced in a study of lymphopenia after photon versus proton radiotherapy. Data came from immunoSEQ multiplex PCR; TCRdb stores just in-frame clones and leaves some out. The sample has under 80,000 clones; about 90% are singletons. The source material was peripheral blood, sampled from a patient treated with photon-based radiotherapy. The receptors here all came from a man aged 35 to 55 with gastric cancer.

V is TRBV4-1 and J is TRBJ1-4, with 7 nucleotides matching TRBD1. V was pared by 3 bases and J by 1 base, with 5 bases of the junction left unmatched. Germline CDR1 and CDR2: MGHRA and YSYEKL. The length of the CDR3 is 16 residues. CDR3 in DNA: TGCGCCAGCAGCCATGACAGGGTTGGAACTAATGAAAAACTGTTTTTT. Protein sequence: CASSHDRVGTNEKLFF.

The CDR3 region has the DNA TGTGCCAGCAGCGTAGAACTGAACACTGAAGCTTTCTTT. Its translation is CASSVELNTEAFF. The gene calls are TRBV9 and TRBJ1-1; no definite D call. This CDR3 spans 13 amino acids. Germline assignment: CDR1 SGDLS and CDR2 YYNGEE. V was trimmed by 0 bases and J by 0 bases, leaving 3 bases between them.

This chain uses TRBV30 with TRBJ2-4; D is ambiguous. The CDR3 extends over 11 amino acids. Per germline, CDR1 GTSNPN and CDR2 SVGIG (reference sequence). V was shortened by 4 bases and J by 7 bases, with 8 bases between the two germline ends. DNA of the CDR3: TGTGCCTGGATTTCGCGTAACATTCAGTACTTC. Translation: CAWISRNIQYF.